The 21 T cell receptor beta chains presented below share a single source sample, sequenced in a study of blood T cell repertoires in COVID-19. Using immunoSEQ multiplex PCR, the repertoire was profiled, and TCRdb retains in-frame clones only, with some absent. In the table there are 69,000 or so clones, approximately 80% of which are singletons. Sequenced: peripheral blood. The receptor set was obtained from an elderly woman with active or convalescent COVID-19.

This chain joins TRBV28 and TRBJ2-7, with TRBD2 matching over 13 bases. This CDR3 is 15 amino acids long. Germline loops: CDR1 MDHEN, CDR2 SYDVKM. V lost 6 bases to trimming and J lost 7 bases; unmatched junction nucleotides: 9. For the CDR3, the DNA is TGTGCCAGCAGCCGAGGGACTAGCGGGGTCTCTGAGCAGTACTTC. Its protein product is CASSRGTSGVSEQYF.

This sequence joins TRBV23-1 and TRBJ2-7; possibly TRBD1 for D (5 bases). TRBV23-1 is an ORF, and what it does is uncertain. The CDR3 is made up of 15 amino acids. Trimming took off 8 bases at V and 3 bases at J, with 20 bases between the two ends. The CDR3 bases are TGCGCCAGCCTACTAACAGGCACTCCCTTCTACGAGCAGTACTTC. As protein: CASLLTGTPFYEQYF.

This sequence joins TRBV3-1 (or the pseudogene TRBV3-2) and TRBJ2-3, with D unclear. V gave up 0 bases and J gave up 5 bases, with 6 bases separating them. The germline gives CDR1 LGHDT, CDR2 YNNKEL (reference sequence). The CDR3 spans 13 residues. The CDR3 region is CASSQEARDTQYF. CDR3 nucleotide sequence: TGTGCCAGCAGCCAAGAAGCGAGAGATACGCAGTATTTT.

V and J are TRBV11-2 and TRBJ1-1; possibly TRBD1 for D (5 bases). In germline, CDR1 is SGHAT, CDR2 FQNNGV. V lost 0 bases and J lost 1, with 9 bases in between. The CDR3 covers 15 residues. In nucleotides, the CDR3 is TGTGCCAGCAGCTTAGAAACAGGCGAGAACACTGAAGCTTTCTTT. This sequence encodes CASSLETGENTEAFF. Filled out from reference TRBV11-2 and TRBJ1-1, the complete variable domain reads EAGVAQSPRYKIIEKRQSVAFWCNPISGHATLYWYQQILGQGPKLLIQFQNNGVVDDSQLPKDRFSAERLKGVDSTLKIQPAKLEDSAVYLCASSLETGENTEAFFGQGTRLTVV.

The chain uses TRBV4-2 and TRBJ2-1, with 13 bases identical to TRBD2. CDR1 and CDR2 (germline): LGHNA, YNFKEQ. There are 17 residues in the CDR3. The J segment lost 7 bases and the V segment lost 0 bases, leaving 6 bases of the junction unmatched. CDR3 sequence (DNA): TGTGCCAGCAGCCAAGATCTACGACTAGCGGGAGGAAATGAGCAGTTCTTC. This codes for CASSQDLRLAGGNEQFF.

The count of this clone is one. The chain combines TRBV7-2 with TRBJ1-1, with 9 bases fitting TRBD1. Germline V lookup: CDR1 SGHTA, CDR2 FQGNSA. The length of the CDR3 is 18 residues. Unmatched junction bases numbered 19, after V lost 5 bases and J lost 6 bases. CDR3 sequence: CASSVLPGQGERLAEAFF. The CDR3 DNA follows: TGTGCCAGCAGCGTTCTACCGGGACAGGGTGAGAGGTTGGCTGAAGCTTTCTTT.

This clone has only a few counts. The gene calls are TRBV6-5 and TRBJ2-7, with D possibly TRBD1 on 5 matching bases. This CDR3 is 15 amino acids long. CDR1 MNHEY and CDR2 SVGAGI come from the germline V gene. Trimming took off 2 bases at V and 3 bases at J, with 14 bases between the two ends. The CDR3 sequence: CASSYGQGGDYEQYF. CDR3 DNA: TGTGCCAGCAGTTACGGCCAGGGTGGCGACTACGAGCAGTACTTC.

This chain uses TRBV5-6 with TRBJ1-6, with TRBD1 as a possible D gene (5 bases). CDR1 is SGHDT, CDR2 YYEEEE, per germline. The germline V and J ends were trimmed by 1 base and 5 bases, with 16 bases remaining between them. CDR3 size: 17 residues. The CDR3 spells CASSLWPGQHDNSPLHF. The CDR3 DNA reads as TGTGCCAGCAGCTTGTGGCCAGGGCAACATGATAATTCACCCCTCCACTTT. Using reference TRBV5-6 and TRBJ1-6 for the parts outside the CDR3, the full variable domain is DAGVTQSPTHLIKTRGQQVTLRCSPKSGHDTVSWYQQALGQGPQFIFQYYEEEERQRGNFPDRFSGHQFPNYSSELNVNALLLGDSALYLCASSLWPGQHDNSPLHFGNGTRLTVT.

The rearrangement links TRBV2 to TRBJ1-1; no firm D call. The CDR3 runs 13 residues. The V end lost 6 bases, the J end lost 6 bases, and 14 bases lay between the germline ends. CDR1 and CDR2 from the germline V gene are SNHLY and FYNNEI. The CDR3 sequence is CASRRAYLAEAFF. The CDR3 nucleotides read TGTGCCAGCAGGAGGGCCTATCTAGCTGAAGCTTTCTTT.

The chain couples TRBV11-2 to TRBJ1-6; D may be TRBD1 (6 bases). Trimming cost V 6 bases and J 2 bases, with 17 bases left between them. Germline CDR1 SGHAT, CDR2 FQNNGV. The CDR3 length is 17 residues. CDR3 in DNA: TGTGCCAGCAGGGTCAACAGGGTCGACGCCTATAATTCACCCCTCCACTTT. Amino acids: CASRVNRVDAYNSPLHF.

This sequence joins TRBV6-5 and TRBJ1-6; D is ambiguous. The ends were cut back, 0 bases at V and 3 bases at J, with 9 bases in the middle. The CDR3 is made up of 16 amino acids. Germline assignment: CDR1 MNHEY and CDR2 SVGAGI. In DNA, the CDR3 is TGTGCCAGCAGTTACTCGGGCCTTTACTATAATTCACCCCTCCACTTT. It yields the protein CASSYSGLYYNSPLHF.

The chain employs TRBV28 and TRBJ1-3; 9 bases are shared with TRBD1. The germline V gene has CDR1 MDHEN and CDR2 SYDVKM. CDR3 size: 17 residues. The V gene end was trimmed by 5 bases and the J gene end by 0 bases; junction bases not matched to a gene: 8. The CDR3 sequence: CASSRLTGGISGNTIYF. CDR3 sequence (DNA): TGTGCCAGCAGTAGGCTGACAGGGGGTATCTCTGGAAACACCATATATTTT.

This clone occurred once. The V and J genes are TRBV5-1 and TRBJ2-7; possible D gene TRBD1, 6 bases. The CDR3 extends over 16 amino acids. The germline CDR1 and CDR2 sequences are SGHRS and YFSETQ. V was shortened by 5 bases and J by 4 bases, with 22 bases between the two germline ends. CDR3 coding DNA: TGCGCCAGCAGTCCGAACACAATGCAGGGGAAGTACGAGCAGTACTTC. Translated: CASSPNTMQGKYEQYF.

V is TRBV7-2 and J is TRBJ2-1; D may be TRBD1 (6 bases). Germline assignment: CDR1 SGHTA and CDR2 FQGNSA. Trimming left V 1 base short and J 0 bases short, with 13 bases between. The CDR3 sequence is 17 residues long. CDR3 sequence (DNA): TGTGCCAGCAGCTTAGGCCTTATACAGGGCTCCTACAATGAGCAGTTCTTC. It translates to CASSLGLIQGSYNEQFF.

The CDR3 is CTSRKPRHEAFF. CDR3 bases: TGTACCAGCAGAAAACCTAGGCATGAAGCTTTCTTT. J is TRBJ1-1 and V is TRBV21-1. TRBV21-1 constitutes a pseudogene. The CDR3 covers 12 residues.

The chain links TRBV11-2 to TRBJ2-1; 10 nucleotides align to TRBD2. Germline V lookup: CDR1 SGHAT, CDR2 FQNNGV. This CDR3 spans 16 amino acids. With V trimmed by 0 bases and J by 9 bases, 8 bases remained unmatched. CDR3 DNA sequence: TGTGCCAGCAGCTTAGACCTAGCGGGAGTATGGGTTGAGCAGTTCTTC. Amino acid sequence: CASSLDLAGVWVEQFF.

The gene calls are TRBV27 and TRBJ1-2; 10 bases are a match to TRBD1. The germline gives CDR1 MNHEY, CDR2 SMNVEV (reference sequence). This CDR3 spans 13 amino acids. Trimming removed 7 bases from V and 8 bases from J; junction bases left unmatched: 7. CDR3: CASTAGQGSGYTF. In nucleotides, the CDR3 is TGTGCCAGCACCGCGGGACAGGGGAGCGGCTACACCTTC.

The chain employs TRBV24-1 and TRBJ2-1, with 13 bases fitting TRBD2. In germline, CDR1 is KGHDR, CDR2 SFDVKD. Trimming removed 2 bases from V and 6 bases from J; junction bases left unmatched: 3. CDR3 length: 16 residues. The CDR3 here is CATSDWTSGGPNEQFF. The CDR3 DNA sequence: TGTGCCACCAGTGATTGGACTAGCGGGGGTCCCAATGAGCAGTTCTTC.

V is TRBV7-2 and J is TRBJ1-1, with 8 nucleotides matching TRBD1. V lost 5 bases and J lost 1; bases outside the gene matches: 3. Germline lookup yields CDR1 SGHTA and CDR2 FQGNSA. CDR3 length equals 14 residues. CDR3 amino acids: CASSTGTGNTEAFF. As DNA, the CDR3 is TGTGCCAGCAGCACAGGGACAGGGAACACTGAAGCTTTCTTT.

The CDR3 coding sequence is TGTGCCAGTAGTAGCATCGGGTACGAGCAGTACTTC. Its protein is CASSSIGYEQYF. This chain uses TRBV19 with TRBJ2-7; D is unclear. The CDR3 has 12 amino acids. The V gene's germline CDR1 is LNHDA and CDR2 SQIVND (reference sequence). Trimming shortened V by 4 bases and J by 4 bases, and 8 bases separated the two germline ends.

This chain connects TRBV4-1 to TRBJ1-1; perhaps TRBD1 as D (6 bases). CDR1 MGHRA and CDR2 YSYEKL come from the germline V gene. The CDR3 is made up of 15 amino acids. V was cut by 2 bases and J by 4 bases, with 14 bases left in between. The CDR3: CASSQPPTGFTEAFF. CDR3 in DNA: TGCGCCAGCAGCCAACCCCCGACAGGTTTCACTGAAGCTTTCTTT.